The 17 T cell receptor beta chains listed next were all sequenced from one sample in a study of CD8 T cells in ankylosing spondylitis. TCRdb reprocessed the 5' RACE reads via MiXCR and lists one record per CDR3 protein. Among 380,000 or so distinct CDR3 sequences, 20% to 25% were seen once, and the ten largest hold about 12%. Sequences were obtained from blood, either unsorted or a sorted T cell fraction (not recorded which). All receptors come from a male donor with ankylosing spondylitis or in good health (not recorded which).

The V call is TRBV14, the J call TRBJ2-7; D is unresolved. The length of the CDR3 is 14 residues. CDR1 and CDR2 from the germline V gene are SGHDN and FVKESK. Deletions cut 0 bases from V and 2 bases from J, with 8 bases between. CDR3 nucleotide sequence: TGTGCCAGCAGCCAAGATCTTACAACCTACGAGCAGTACTTC. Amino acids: CASSQDLTTYEQYF.

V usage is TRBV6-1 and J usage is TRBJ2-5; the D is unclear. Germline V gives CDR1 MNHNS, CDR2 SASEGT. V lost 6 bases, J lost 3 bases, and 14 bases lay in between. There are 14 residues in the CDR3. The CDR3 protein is CASSTTPSEETQYF. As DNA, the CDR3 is TGTGCCAGCAGCACAACACCGTCGGAAGAGACCCAGTACTTC.

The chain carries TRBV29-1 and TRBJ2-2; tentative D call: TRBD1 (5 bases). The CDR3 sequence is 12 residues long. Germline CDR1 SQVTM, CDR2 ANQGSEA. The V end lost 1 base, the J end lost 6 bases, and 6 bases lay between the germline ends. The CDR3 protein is CSVEVGAGELFF. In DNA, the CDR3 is TGCAGCGTTGAAGTAGGGGCCGGGGAGCTGTTTTTT.

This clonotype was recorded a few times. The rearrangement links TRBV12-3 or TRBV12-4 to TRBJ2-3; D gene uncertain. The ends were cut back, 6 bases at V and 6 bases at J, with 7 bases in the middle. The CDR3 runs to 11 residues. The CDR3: CASRAGDTQYF. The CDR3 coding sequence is TGTGCCAGCAGGGCCGGGGATACGCAGTATTTT.

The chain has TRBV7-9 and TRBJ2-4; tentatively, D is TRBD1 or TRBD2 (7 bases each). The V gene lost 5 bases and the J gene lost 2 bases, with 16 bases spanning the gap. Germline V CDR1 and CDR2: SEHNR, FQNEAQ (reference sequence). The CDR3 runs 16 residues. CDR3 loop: CASSQGGGESKNIQYF. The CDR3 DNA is TGTGCCAGCAGCCAGGGAGGGGGCGAGTCCAAAAACATTCAGTACTTC. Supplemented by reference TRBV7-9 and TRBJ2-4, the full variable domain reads DTGVSQNPRHKITKRGQNVTFRCDPISEHNRLYWYRQTLGQGPEFLTYFQNEAQLEKSRLLSDRFSAERPKGSFSTLEIQRTEQGDSAMYLCASSQGGGESKNIQYFGAGTRLSVL.

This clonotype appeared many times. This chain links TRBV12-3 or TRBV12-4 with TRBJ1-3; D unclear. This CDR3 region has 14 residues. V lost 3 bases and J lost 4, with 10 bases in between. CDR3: CASSLPGRGNTIYF. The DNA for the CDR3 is TGTGCCAGCAGTTTGCCCGGACGAGGAAACACCATATATTTT.

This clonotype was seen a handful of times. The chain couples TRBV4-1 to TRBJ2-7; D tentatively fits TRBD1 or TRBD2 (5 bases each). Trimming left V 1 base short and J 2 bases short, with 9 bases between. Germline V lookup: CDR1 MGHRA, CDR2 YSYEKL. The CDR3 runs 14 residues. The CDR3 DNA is TGCGCCAGCAGCCAAGCTGAGGGACCCTACGAGCAGTACTTC. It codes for CASSQAEGPYEQYF.

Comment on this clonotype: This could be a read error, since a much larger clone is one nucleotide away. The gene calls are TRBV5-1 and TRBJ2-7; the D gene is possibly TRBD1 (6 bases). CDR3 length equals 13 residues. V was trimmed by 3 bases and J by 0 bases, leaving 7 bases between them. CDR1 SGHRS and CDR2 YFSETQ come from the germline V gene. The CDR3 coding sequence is TGCGCCAGCAGCTGGGACAACTCCTACGAGCAGTACTTC. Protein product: CASSWDNSYEQYF.

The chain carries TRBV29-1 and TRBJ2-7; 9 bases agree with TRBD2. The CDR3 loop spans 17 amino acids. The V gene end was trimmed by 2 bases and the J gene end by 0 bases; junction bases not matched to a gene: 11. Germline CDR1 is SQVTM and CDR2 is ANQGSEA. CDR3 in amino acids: CSVESGELAGASYEQYF. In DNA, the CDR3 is TGCAGCGTTGAATCGGGTGAACTAGCGGGTGCCTCCTACGAGCAGTACTTC.

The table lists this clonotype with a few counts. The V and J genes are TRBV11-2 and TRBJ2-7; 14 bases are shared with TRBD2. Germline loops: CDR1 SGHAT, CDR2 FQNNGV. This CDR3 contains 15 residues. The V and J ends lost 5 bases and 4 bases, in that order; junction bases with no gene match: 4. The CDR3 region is CASSQTSGGAYEQYF. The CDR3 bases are TGTGCCAGCAGCCAGACTAGCGGGGGGGCTTACGAGCAGTACTTC.

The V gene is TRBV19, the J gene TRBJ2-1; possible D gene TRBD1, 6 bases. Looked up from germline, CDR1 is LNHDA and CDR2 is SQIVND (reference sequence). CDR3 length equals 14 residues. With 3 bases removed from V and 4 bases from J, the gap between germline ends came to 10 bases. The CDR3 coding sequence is TGTGCCAGTAGTATCGGGACATCATACAATGAGCAGTTCTTC. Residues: CASSIGTSYNEQFF.

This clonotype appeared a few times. For the CDR3, the DNA is TGCGCCAGCAGCCTCCGGACCCACGAGGGATACAATGAGCAGTTCTTC. Its protein product is CASSLRTHEGYNEQFF. The J gene is TRBJ2-1, the V gene TRBV4-1, with D tentatively TRBD2 (5 bases). The CDR3 is 16 amino acids. V gave up 4 bases and J gave up 4 bases, with 17 bases separating them. CDR1 and CDR2 from the germline V gene are MGHRA and YSYEKL.

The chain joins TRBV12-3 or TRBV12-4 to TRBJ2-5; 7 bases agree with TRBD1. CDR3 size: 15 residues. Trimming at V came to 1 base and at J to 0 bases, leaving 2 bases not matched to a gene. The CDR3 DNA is TGTGCCAGCAGTTTAGGACAGGGCTACCAAGAGACCCAGTACTTC. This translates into CASSLGQGYQETQYF.

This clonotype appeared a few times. The CDR3 region has the DNA TGTGCCAGCAGGACGAGCTGGCTTAGTAATGAAAAACTGTTTTTT. It codes for CASRTSWLSNEKLFF. This chain links TRBV6-1 with TRBJ1-4, with unresolved D. The V end was cut by 6 bases, the J end by 4 bases, with 15 bases between. The CDR3 covers 15 residues. CDR1 and CDR2 from the germline V gene are MNHNS and SASEGT.

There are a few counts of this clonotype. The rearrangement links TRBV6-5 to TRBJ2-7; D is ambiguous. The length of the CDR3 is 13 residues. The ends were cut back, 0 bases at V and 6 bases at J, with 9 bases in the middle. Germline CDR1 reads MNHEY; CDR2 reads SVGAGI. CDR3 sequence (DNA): TGTGCCAGCAGTTACTCGACGGGTGGCGAGCAGTACTTC. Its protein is CASSYSTGGEQYF.

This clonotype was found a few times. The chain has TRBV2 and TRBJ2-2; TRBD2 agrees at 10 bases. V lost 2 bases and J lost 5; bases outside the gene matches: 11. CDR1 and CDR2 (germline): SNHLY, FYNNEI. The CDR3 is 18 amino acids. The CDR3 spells CASSEISGGSPGTGELFF. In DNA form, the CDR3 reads TGTGCCAGCAGTGAAATTAGCGGGGGGTCACCGGGGACCGGGGAGCTGTTTTTT.

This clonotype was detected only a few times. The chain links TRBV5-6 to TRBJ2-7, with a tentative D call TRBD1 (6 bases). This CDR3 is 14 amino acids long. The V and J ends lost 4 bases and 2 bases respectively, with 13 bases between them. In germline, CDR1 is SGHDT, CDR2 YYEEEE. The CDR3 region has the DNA TGTGCCAGCAGCCCAAAGTCAGGGGCCTACGAGCAGTACTTC. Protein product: CASSPKSGAYEQYF.